One and the same sample provided the 3 T cell receptor beta chains below, sequenced in a study of cytomegalovirus exposure and HLA in healthy donors. TCRdb's table, derived via immunoSEQ multiplex PCR, lists solely in-frame clones and lacks some. The sample carries about 120,000 clones, nearly 90% recorded once. Sequencing was carried out using PBMCs. The receptors were gathered from a woman between 18 and 30 years old in good health and CMV-seronegative.

The chain employs TRBV2 and TRBJ2-7, with 7 nucleotides matching TRBD1. This CDR3 spans 14 amino acids. V dropped 7 bases and J dropped 4; count of bases not matched to a gene: 10. Germline assignment: CDR1 SNHLY and CDR2 FYNNEI. The CDR3 protein is CASKISGGQYEQYV. Here the CDR3 DNA reads TGTGCCAGCAAAATATCAGGGGGTCAATACGAGCAGTACGTC.

The chain employs TRBV28 and TRBJ1-3, with a possible D match to TRBD1 (5 bases). Trimming took 3 bases from V and 2 from J, leaving 11 bases between them. The CDR3 contains 15 residues. Germline V gene lookup returns CDR1 MDHEN and CDR2 SYDVKM. In nucleotides, the CDR3 is TGTGCCAGCAGTTTGGGGGGTGAGACTGGAAACACCATATATTTT. Translating gives CASSLGGETGNTIYF.

This rearrangement joins TRBV5-4 to TRBJ2-1; 12 positions agree with TRBD2. Unmatched junction bases numbered 7, after V lost 0 bases and J lost 0 bases. The CDR3 spans 19 residues. Looked up from germline, CDR1 is SGHNT and CDR2 is YYREEE (reference sequence). The CDR3 sequence is CASSLDRLAGVSSYNEQFF. The CDR3 DNA sequence: TGTGCCAGCAGCTTGGACCGACTAGCGGGGGTTAGCTCCTACAATGAGCAGTTCTTC. The complete variable domain, with remaining parts taken from reference TRBV5-4 and TRBJ2-1, reads ETGVTQSPTHLIKTRGQQVTLRCSSQSGHNTVSWYQQALGQGPQFIFQYYREEENGRGNFPPRFSGLQFPNYSSELNVNALELDDSALYLCASSLDRLAGVSSYNEQFFGPGTRLTVL.